This T cell receptor beta chain was recovered during a study of T cell responses to AZD1222 COVID-19 vaccine. Study-wide background: Second-dose recipients at about 4 or about 12 weeks were treated as one pooled group. Study outcomes and limitations: Seropositive at baseline were only a handful of AZD1222 recipients. Clonal diversity was possibly underestimated; the donors were predominantly white British and more often female. Spike regions recognized by vaccine-associated CD4 TCRs spanned the protein, led by 160-218 and 743-854.

This clone occurred once. Its antigen remains unknown. Unmatched junction bases numbered 9, after V lost 2 bases and J lost 1 base. The CDR3 sequence is 17 residues long. Germline CDR1 is LNHDA and CDR2 is SQIVND (reference sequence). The data were produced by immunoSEQ multiplex PCR, yet TCRdb's version contains in-frame clones alone and is incomplete. Among approximately 120,000 clones listed, approximately 88% were seen once. V usage is TRBV19 and J usage is TRBJ2-7; 9 bases line up with TRBD1. The sample was peripheral blood, taken on day 0 of AZD1222 vaccination. This receptor was obtained from an adult in good health. The CDR3 spells CASSISGDRGLSYEQYF. DNA of the CDR3: TGTGCCAGTAGTATAAGCGGCGACAGGGGGTTGTCCTACGAGCAGTACTTC.